The 27 T cell receptor beta chains below all came from one sample that was sequenced in a study of vaccination and CD4 T cells after COVID-19. Their target antigens are unknown. Researchers used the Oncomine TCR Beta short-read assay to sequence DNA from cultured CD4+ T cells. TCRdb independently ran MiXCR on the PCR reads; one entry per CDR3 protein. The sample consists of more than 20,000 distinct CDR3 sequences, around 50% of them appearing once. Treatment here: roughly 10-day PBMC culture with coronavirus spike peptide pools or control peptides (ViraFEST assay). Sequenced input: CD4+ T cells from blood, cultured in vitro. The receptors derive from a human donor who had recovered from COVID-19.

The chain recombines TRBV19 with TRBJ2-3; D may be TRBD1 (5 bases). The CDR3 covers 14 residues. V lost 3 bases and J lost 4, with 11 bases in between. The germline CDR1 and CDR2 sequences are LNHDA and SQIVND (reference sequence). The CDR3 nucleotides read TGTGCCAGTAGTATCCAAGGGGTGGCAGATACGCAGTATTTT. Translated: CASSIQGVADTQYF. Full variable domain (missing parts from reference TRBV19 and TRBJ2-3): DGGITQSPKYLFRKEGQNVTLSCEQNLNHDAMYWYRQDPGQGLRLIYYSQIVNDFQKGDIAEGYSVSREKKESFPLTVTSAQKNPTAFYLCASSIQGVADTQYFGPGTRLTVL.

V and J are TRBV7-2 and TRBJ2-7, with unresolved D. Per germline, CDR1 SGHTA and CDR2 FQGNSA. The CDR3 loop spans 12 amino acids. Trimming pared 1 base from V and 5 bases from J, leaving 6 bases between. This chain's CDR3 is CASSLDINEQYF. DNA for the CDR3: TGTGCCAGCAGCTTAGACATAAACGAGCAGTACTTC.

This sequence joins TRBV25-1 and TRBJ2-2, with 10 bases fitting TRBD2. The V gene's germline CDR1 is MGHDK and CDR2 SYGVNS. Unmatched junction bases numbered 9, after V lost 3 bases and J lost 5 bases. The CDR3 extends over 17 amino acids. Here the CDR3 reads CASSDHLAGEKTGELFF. CDR3 DNA sequence: TGTGCCAGCAGTGACCACCTAGCGGGGGAAAAAACCGGGGAGCTGTTTTTT.

CDR3 sequence reads: CASSLFRGIGNTIYF. The CDR3, as DNA: TGTGCCAGCAGTTTATTCAGGGGGATAGGAAACACCATATATTTT. This rearrangement joins TRBV27 to TRBJ1-3, with TRBD1 matching over 7 bases. V lost 1 base, J lost 4 bases, and 4 bases stayed unmatched. Germline V gene data show CDR1 as MNHEY and CDR2 as SMNVEV (reference sequence). The CDR3 length is 15 residues.

This chain joins TRBV7-8 and TRBJ2-1; a weak D match, TRBD1 (5 bases). Germline CDR1 and CDR2: SGHVS and FQNEAQ. V was pared by 5 bases and J by 4 bases, with 12 bases between. This CDR3 comprises 14 residues. The CDR3 here is CASSRNQGYNEQFF. The DNA of the CDR3 is TGTGCCAGCAGCCGAAACCAGGGATACAATGAGCAGTTCTTC.

The V and J genes are TRBV7-6 and TRBJ1-3; no clear D gene. Trimming pared 1 base from V and 1 base from J, leaving 5 bases between. CDR1 is SGHVS, CDR2 FNYEAQ, per germline. The CDR3 length is 14 residues. CDR3 sequence (DNA): TGTGCCAGCAGCTTAGGTCCGTCTGGAAACACCATATATTTT. Translated, it gives CASSLGPSGNTIYF.

This clonotype was seen a handful of times. The chain's CDR3 is CSASEQTGANVLTF. For the CDR3, the DNA is TGCAGTGCCTCAGAACAGACTGGGGCCAACGTCCTGACTTTC. The chain employs TRBV20-1 and TRBJ2-6; D remains ambiguous. Looked up from germline, CDR1 is DFQATT and CDR2 is SNEGSKA (reference sequence). Trimming cost V 6 bases and J 2 bases, with 11 bases left between them. The CDR3 is 14 amino acids.

This clonotype was seen only a few times. The rearrangement joins TRBV29-1 to TRBJ1-2; D is possibly TRBD1 (6 bases). Germline CDR1 reads SQVTM; CDR2 reads ANQGSEA. The CDR3 is made up of 12 amino acids. V was clipped by 1 base and J by 7 bases, with 10 bases between them. DNA for the CDR3: TGCAGCGTTGAAGGGGTAGGGGGTGGCTACACCTTC. Amino acids: CSVEGVGGGYTF.

This chain connects TRBV6-1 to TRBJ2-7, with 12 bases that match TRBD2. This CDR3 contains 16 residues. The germline gives CDR1 MNHNS, CDR2 SASEGT. The ends lost 6 bases at V and 4 bases at J; junction bases unmatched: 10. The CDR3 reads CASSHGRLAGEYEQYF. DNA of the CDR3: TGTGCCAGCAGCCACGGAAGACTAGCGGGAGAATACGAGCAGTACTTC.

J is TRBJ2-7 and V is TRBV6-5, with D possibly TRBD2 on 6 matching bases. Germline CDR1 and CDR2: MNHEY and SVGAGI. The CDR3 is 14 residues long. V was cut by 0 bases and J by 2 bases, with 8 bases left in between. CDR3 DNA: TGTGCCAGCAGTTACTCGTGGGAGGCCTACGAGCAGTACTTC. Its protein product is CASSYSWEAYEQYF.

The genes are TRBV27 and TRBJ2-1; 8 nucleotides line up with TRBD1. The germline V gene has CDR1 MNHEY and CDR2 SMNVEV (reference sequence). This CDR3 is 13 amino acids long. Trimming at V came to 6 bases and at J to 7 bases, leaving 5 bases not matched to a gene. Written as DNA, the CDR3 is TGTGCCAGCAGGTGGACAGGGAGGAATGAGCAGTTCTTC. Amino acids: CASRWTGRNEQFF.

This clonotype is labeled as medium-sized (0.01 to 0.1%). This chain uses TRBV20-1 with TRBJ1-2; TRBD1 aligns across 7 bases. The CDR3 consists of 13 residues. The J segment lost 4 bases and the V segment lost 6 bases, leaving 8 bases of the junction unmatched. Germline assignment: CDR1 DFQATT and CDR2 SNEGSKA (reference sequence). The CDR3: CSAIRQGAYGYTF. The CDR3 region has the DNA TGCAGTGCAATTCGACAGGGTGCCTATGGCTACACCTTC.

This clonotype has a handful of counts. This chain connects TRBV5-1 to TRBJ1-5; D unclear. Between the trimmed V and J ends, which lost 0 bases and 4 bases, there was a span of 8 bases. The CDR3 is made up of 14 amino acids. CDR1 SGHRS and CDR2 YFSETQ come from the germline V gene. CDR3 DNA: TGCGCCAGCAGCTTGGAGGCAGATAATCAGCCCCAGCATTTT. Translating it yields CASSLEADNQPQHF.

V usage is TRBV25-1 and J usage is TRBJ2-7; 8 nucleotides align to TRBD2. Per the germline V gene, CDR1 is MGHDK and CDR2 is SYGVNS. CDR3 length: 13 amino acids. The V and J ends lost 2 bases and 3 bases, in that order; junction bases with no gene match: 0. The CDR3 sequence: CASSELAGYEQYF. The CDR3 DNA is TGTGCCAGCAGTGAACTAGCGGGCTACGAGCAGTACTTC.

In its sample, this clonotype was seen a few times. The chain carries TRBV4-1 and TRBJ1-2; weak D call: TRBD1 (5 bases). This CDR3 is 14 amino acids long. Per the germline V gene, CDR1 is MGHRA and CDR2 is YSYEKL. V lost 1 base to trimming and J lost 4 bases, with 10 bases between them. The DNA of the CDR3 is TGCGCCAGCAGCCAAGTCCGGGGGTCCTATGGCTACACCTTC. Its protein product is CASSQVRGSYGYTF.

This chain connects TRBV11-3 to TRBJ1-6; a weak D match, TRBD1 (6 bases). CDR1 and CDR2 from the germline V gene are SGHNT and YENEEA. The CDR3 is 16 amino acids. Trimming took off 4 bases at V and 4 bases at J, with 14 bases between the two ends. The CDR3 nucleotides read TGTGCCAGCAGCTCACCGGACAGCTTTTATAATTCACCCCTCCACTTT. Translation: CASSSPDSFYNSPLHF.

This clonotype showed up just a few times. The chain combines TRBV20-1 with TRBJ2-6; TRBD2 agrees at 14 bases. V lost 5 bases, J lost 0 bases, and 3 bases stayed unmatched. CDR1 is DFQATT and CDR2 is SNEGSKA in the germline V gene (reference sequence). The CDR3 runs to 17 residues. As DNA, the CDR3 is TGCAGTGCTGGCGGGACTAGCGGGAGCTCTGGGGCCAACGTCCTGACTTTC. It translates to CSAGGTSGSSGANVLTF.

This chain uses TRBV2 with TRBJ1-2, with TRBD1 as a possible D gene (5 bases). The CDR3 has 13 amino acids. Trimming cost V 7 bases and J 6 bases, with 15 bases left between them. Germline V CDR1 and CDR2: SNHLY, FYNNEI. CDR3: CASTGHSEDGYTF. As DNA, the CDR3 is TGTGCCAGCACCGGACATTCGGAAGATGGCTACACCTTC.

This clonotype was seen a few times. The J gene is TRBJ2-7, the V gene TRBV20-1; a possible D gene is TRBD2 (6 bases). The CDR3 contains 14 residues. CDR1 is DFQATT, CDR2 SNEGSKA, per germline (reference sequence). V was clipped by 6 bases and J by 0 bases, with 15 bases between them. For the CDR3, the DNA is TGCAGTGCGGCAAGCGGGTCGAGCTCCTACGAGCAGTACTTC. Amino acid sequence: CSAASGSSSYEQYF.

The CDR3 is CASSSPQGRGYTF. The CDR3 coding sequence is TGTGCCAGCAGCAGCCCACAGGGCCGGGGCTACACCTTC. This sequence joins TRBV6-1 and TRBJ1-2, with a weak D call TRBD1 (6 bases). Germline V lookup: CDR1 MNHNS, CDR2 SASEGT. V dropped 6 bases and J dropped 8 bases, with 16 bases sitting between them. The CDR3 extends over 13 amino acids.

The chain employs TRBV12-3 or TRBV12-4 and TRBJ2-5; the D gene is possibly TRBD1 (5 bases). CDR3 length: 13 amino acids. The V gene lost 6 bases and the J gene lost 5 bases, with 13 bases spanning the gap. CDR3 in amino acids: CASSRTTVETQYF. CDR3 nucleotides: TGTGCCAGCAGCCGTACGACAGTTGAGACCCAGTACTTC.

The gene calls are TRBV6-1 and TRBJ1-6, with D hard to call. V lost 6 bases and J lost 0, with 9 bases in between. The germline gives CDR1 MNHNS, CDR2 SASEGT. The CDR3 has 15 amino acids. CDR3 DNA: TGTGCCAGCAGGCCATTCGACTCCTATAATTCACCCCTCCACTTT. Its protein is CASRPFDSYNSPLHF.

The chain uses TRBV11-2 and TRBJ1-1, with D hard to call. Germline lookup yields CDR1 SGHAT and CDR2 FQNNGV. This CDR3 has 13 residues. V was clipped by 5 bases and J by 1 base, with 8 bases between them. This chain's CDR3 is CASSPQQNTEAFF. CDR3 DNA sequence: TGTGCCAGCAGCCCGCAACAGAACACTGAAGCTTTCTTT.

The chain employs TRBV9 and TRBJ1-2; perhaps TRBD1 as D (6 bases). V was pared by 1 base and J by 4 bases, with 14 bases between. The CDR3 loop spans 15 amino acids. Germline V gene lookup returns CDR1 SGDLS and CDR2 YYNGEE. The CDR3: CASSVTGQGSYGYTF. CDR3 DNA sequence: TGTGCCAGCAGCGTAACAGGGCAGGGGAGCTATGGCTACACCTTC.

The genes are TRBV30 and TRBJ2-3; 10 bases match TRBD1. With V trimmed by 3 bases and J by 5 bases, 2 bases remained unmatched. This CDR3 spans 13 amino acids. Germline CDR1 is GTSNPN and CDR2 is SVGIG (reference sequence). The CDR3 reads CAWRGTGEDTQYF. For the CDR3, the DNA is TGTGCCTGGAGGGGGACAGGGGAAGATACGCAGTATTTT.

A few counts support this clonotype. The chain is built from TRBV20-1 and TRBJ2-5, with TRBD1 matching 8 bases. The CDR3 is 13 amino acids. Germline CDR1 reads DFQATT; CDR2 reads SNEGSKA (reference sequence). The J segment lost 2 bases and the V segment lost 5 bases, leaving 4 bases of the junction unmatched. The CDR3 region is CSALRTGQETQYF. The CDR3 coding sequence is TGCAGTGCTTTGCGGACAGGGCAAGAGACCCAGTACTTC.

The chain joins TRBV28 to TRBJ1-2; 8 bases agree with TRBD1. Germline CDR1 MDHEN, CDR2 SYDVKM. The V segment lost 3 bases and the J segment 7 bases; nucleotides outside the gene matches: 1. This CDR3 is built from 12 residues. This CDR3 reads CASSLTGVGYTF. The CDR3 nucleotides are TGTGCCAGCAGTTTGACAGGGGTTGGCTACACCTTC.